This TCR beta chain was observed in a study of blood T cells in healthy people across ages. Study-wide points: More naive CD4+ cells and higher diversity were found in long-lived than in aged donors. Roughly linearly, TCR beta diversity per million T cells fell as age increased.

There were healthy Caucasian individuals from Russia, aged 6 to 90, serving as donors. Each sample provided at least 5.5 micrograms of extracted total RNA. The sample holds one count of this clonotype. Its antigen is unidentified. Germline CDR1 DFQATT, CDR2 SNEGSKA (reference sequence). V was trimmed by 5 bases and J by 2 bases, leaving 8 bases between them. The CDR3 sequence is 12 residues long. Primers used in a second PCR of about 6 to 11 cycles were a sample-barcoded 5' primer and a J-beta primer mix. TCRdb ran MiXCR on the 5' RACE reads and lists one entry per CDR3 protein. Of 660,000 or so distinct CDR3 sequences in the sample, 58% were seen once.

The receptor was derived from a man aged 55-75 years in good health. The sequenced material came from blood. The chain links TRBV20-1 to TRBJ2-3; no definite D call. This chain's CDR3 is CSAARNTDTQYF. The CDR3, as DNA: TGCAGTGCTGCACGGAACACAGATACGCAGTATTTT.